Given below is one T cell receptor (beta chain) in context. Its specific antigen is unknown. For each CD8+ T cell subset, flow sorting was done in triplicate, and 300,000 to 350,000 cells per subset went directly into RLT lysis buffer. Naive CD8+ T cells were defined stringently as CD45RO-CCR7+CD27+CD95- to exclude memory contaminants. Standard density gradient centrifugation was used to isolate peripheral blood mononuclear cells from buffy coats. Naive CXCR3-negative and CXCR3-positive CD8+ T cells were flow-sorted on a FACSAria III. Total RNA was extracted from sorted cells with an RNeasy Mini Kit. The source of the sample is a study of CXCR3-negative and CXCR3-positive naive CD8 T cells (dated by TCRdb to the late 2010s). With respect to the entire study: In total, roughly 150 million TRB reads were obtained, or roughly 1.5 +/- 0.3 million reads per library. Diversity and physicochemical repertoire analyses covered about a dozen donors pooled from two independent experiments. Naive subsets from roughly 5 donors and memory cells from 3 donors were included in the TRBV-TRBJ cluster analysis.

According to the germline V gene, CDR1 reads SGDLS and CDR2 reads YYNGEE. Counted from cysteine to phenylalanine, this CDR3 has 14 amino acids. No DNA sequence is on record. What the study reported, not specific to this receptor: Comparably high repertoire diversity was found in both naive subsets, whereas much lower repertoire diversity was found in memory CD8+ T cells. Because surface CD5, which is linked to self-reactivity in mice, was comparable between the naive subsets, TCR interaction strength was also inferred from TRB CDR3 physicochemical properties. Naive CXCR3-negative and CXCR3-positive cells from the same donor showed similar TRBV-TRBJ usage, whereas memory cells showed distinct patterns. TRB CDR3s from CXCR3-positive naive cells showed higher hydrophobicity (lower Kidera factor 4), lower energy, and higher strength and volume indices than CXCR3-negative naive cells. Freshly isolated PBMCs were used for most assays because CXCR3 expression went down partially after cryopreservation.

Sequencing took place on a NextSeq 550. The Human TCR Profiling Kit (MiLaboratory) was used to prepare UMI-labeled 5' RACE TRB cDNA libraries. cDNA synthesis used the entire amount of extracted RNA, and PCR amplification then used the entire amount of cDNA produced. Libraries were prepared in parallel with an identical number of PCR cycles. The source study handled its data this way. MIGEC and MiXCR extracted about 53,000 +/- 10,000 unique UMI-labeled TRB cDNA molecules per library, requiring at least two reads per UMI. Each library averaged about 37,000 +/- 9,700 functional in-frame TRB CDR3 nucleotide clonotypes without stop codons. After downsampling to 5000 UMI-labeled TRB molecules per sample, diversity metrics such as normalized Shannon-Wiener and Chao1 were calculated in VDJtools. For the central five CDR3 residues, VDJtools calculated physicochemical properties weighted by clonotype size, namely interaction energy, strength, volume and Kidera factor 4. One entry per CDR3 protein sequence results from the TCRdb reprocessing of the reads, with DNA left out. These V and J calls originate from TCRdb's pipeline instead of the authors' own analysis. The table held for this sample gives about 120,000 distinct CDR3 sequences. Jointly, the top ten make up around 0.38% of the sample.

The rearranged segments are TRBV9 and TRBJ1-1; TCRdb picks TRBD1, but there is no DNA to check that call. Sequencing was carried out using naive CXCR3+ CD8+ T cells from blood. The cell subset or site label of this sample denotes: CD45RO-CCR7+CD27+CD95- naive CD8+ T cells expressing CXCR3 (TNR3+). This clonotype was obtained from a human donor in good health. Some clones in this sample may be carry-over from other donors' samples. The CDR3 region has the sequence CASSGQGANTEAFF.